Presented here are 20 T cell receptor beta chains from one specimen sequenced in a study of cytomegalovirus exposure and HLA in healthy donors. Use of 60 Vbeta and 13 Jbeta primers characterized the PCR. Data came from immunoSEQ multiplex PCR; TCRdb stores just in-frame clones and leaves some out. The sample records 200,000 or so clones, 79% being singletons. Sequencing used PBMCs. These receptors all come from a man aged 50 to 59 in good health and CMV-seronegative.

The chain links TRBV27 to TRBJ1-6; 10 nucleotides agree with TRBD1. Germline lookup yields CDR1 MNHEY and CDR2 SMNVEV (reference sequence). Trimming removed 6 bases from V and 9 bases from J; junction bases left unmatched: 2. The CDR3 loop spans 13 amino acids. CDR3 protein: CASRGQGLSPLHF. The CDR3 bases are TGTGCCAGCAGGGGACAGGGGCTTTCACCCCTCCACTTT.

The V and J genes are TRBV7-8 and TRBJ1-2, with a possible D match to TRBD1 (5 bases). The CDR3 length is 15 residues. The ends were cut back, 1 base at V and 0 bases at J, with 9 bases in the middle. Germline V CDR1 and CDR2: SGHVS, FQNEAQ. For the CDR3, the DNA is TGTGCCAGCAGCTTAGGGGGCCTAGCTAACTATGGCTACACCTTC. Protein: CASSLGGLANYGYTF.

The DNA of the CDR3 is TGCGCCAGCAACTTAGATTCACAGGGGCAGTACGGCTACGAGCAGTACTTC. It is translated as CASNLDSQGQYGYEQYF. This rearrangement joins TRBV5-1 to TRBJ2-7, with TRBD1 matching over 7 bases. V gave up 6 bases and J gave up 3 bases; unmatched junction bases: 18. Germline-derived CDR1 and CDR2 are SGHRS and YFSETQ. The CDR3 contains 17 residues.

The rearrangement uses TRBV9 and TRBJ2-5; D uncertain. The DNA end is a closer match to TRBJ2-7, so the J assignment may be wrong. The CDR3 spans 13 residues. Germline V gives CDR1 SGDLS, CDR2 YYNGEE. CDR3 amino acids: CASSTYPGYEQYF. Here the CDR3 DNA reads TGTGCCAGCAGCACCTACCCCGGGTACGAGCAGTACTTC.

This clone occurred once. The chain carries TRBV5-1 and TRBJ1-1; 8 bases are a match to TRBD1. Germline V gene data show CDR1 as SGHRS and CDR2 as YFSETQ. J lost 0 bases, V lost 3 bases, and 7 bases had no gene match. The CDR3 spans 16 residues. Written as DNA, the CDR3 is TGCGCCAGCAGCTCCCGGGACAGGAACTTGAACACTGAAGCTTTCTTT. It codes for CASSSRDRNLNTEAFF.

This chain links TRBV6-1 with TRBJ2-7, with 12 bases matching TRBD2. The CDR3 contains 13 residues. J gave up 5 bases and V 6 bases, and 2 bases lay outside the gene matches. Germline V gives CDR1 MNHNS, CDR2 SASEGT. The CDR3 sequence: CASRTSGRNEQYF. In DNA form, the CDR3 reads TGTGCCAGCAGAACTAGCGGGAGGAACGAGCAGTACTTC.

The chain combines TRBV2 with TRBJ1-6; D perhaps matches TRBD1 (5 bases). V lost 9 bases to trimming and J lost 7 bases, with 13 bases between them. Germline CDR1 and CDR2: SNHLY and FYNNEI. The CDR3 extends over 13 amino acids. CDR3: CASSRETNSPLHF. CDR3 DNA sequence: TGTGCCAGTTCCAGGGAAACCAATTCACCCCTCCACTTT.

The genes are TRBV30 and TRBJ1-2, with 7 bases lining up with TRBD1. This CDR3 is built from 12 residues. Trimming took 0 bases from V and 10 from J; bases not matched to a gene: 5. Germline V gene sequence: CDR1 GTSNPN, CDR2 SVGIG (reference sequence). The CDR3 nucleotides read TGTGCCTGGAGTGTTCCAGGGGGGAACTACACCTTC. It translates to CAWSVPGGNYTF.

The chain recombines TRBV28 with TRBJ2-7, with D tentatively TRBD1 (5 bases). The CDR3 runs to 15 residues. Germline assignment: CDR1 MDHEN and CDR2 SYDVKM. The V end lost 1 base, the J end lost 0 bases, and 10 bases lay between the germline ends. CDR3 sequence (DNA): TGTGCCAGCAGTTTATTCCAGGGTATCTCCTACGAGCAGTACTTC. Amino acid sequence: CASSLFQGISYEQYF.

The chain joins TRBV10-3 to TRBJ2-3; 11 nucleotides line up with TRBD2. V trimming: 0 bases; J trimming: 6 bases; junction bases outside the gene matches: 2. From germline, CDR1 is ENHRY and CDR2 SYGVKD. This CDR3 has 15 amino acids. Written as DNA, the CDR3 is TGTGCCATCAGTGAGTCTAGCGGGAGGGTGGATACGCAGTATTTT. It codes for CAISESSGRVDTQYF.

The chain uses TRBV6-5 and TRBJ2-1; D perhaps matches TRBD2 (6 bases). Trimming left V 2 bases short and J 5 bases short, with 16 bases between. The germline gives CDR1 MNHEY, CDR2 SVGAGI. The CDR3 runs 16 residues. The CDR3 here is CASSYVGLASDNEQFF. The CDR3 DNA reads TGTGCCAGCAGTTACGTAGGGCTAGCGAGTGACAATGAGCAGTTCTTC.

The chain has TRBV29-1 and TRBJ1-5; D gene uncertain. The germline V gene encodes CDR1 SQVTM and CDR2 ANQGSEA. The length of the CDR3 is 13 residues. V was trimmed by 4 bases and J by 6 bases, leaving 13 bases between them. CDR3 coding DNA: TGCAGCGTTGTAGCGGTGGAGGGTCAGCCCCAGCATTTT. Translating it yields CSVVAVEGQPQHF.

For the CDR3, the DNA is TGTGCCAGCAGTTCCCGCTTTAGAACCCAGTACTTC. Its protein product is CASSSRFRTQYF. V usage is TRBV6-5 and J usage is TRBJ2-5; D is undetermined. Trimming removed 4 bases at V and 8 bases at J, with 11 bases between. Germline CDR1 MNHEY, CDR2 SVGAGI. This CDR3 has 12 residues.

The rearrangement links TRBV9 to TRBJ2-3, with TRBD2 identical over 10 bases. V lost 4 bases, J lost 6 bases, and 14 bases stayed unmatched. Germline V gives CDR1 SGDLS, CDR2 YYNGEE. The CDR3 contains 17 residues. CDR3 loop: CASSSSGTSAVGDTQYF. In DNA, the CDR3 is TGTGCCAGCAGCTCCTCCGGGACTAGCGCGGTGGGGGATACGCAGTATTTT.

V and J are TRBV6-1 and TRBJ2-7; maybe TRBD1 (6 bases). CDR1 is MNHNS and CDR2 is SASEGT in the germline V gene. Trimming shortened V by 2 bases and J by 2 bases, and 13 bases separated the two germline ends. The CDR3 length is 15 residues. CDR3 sequence (DNA): TGTGCCAGCAGTGAACCCGGGACAAGCCCCTACGAGCAGTACTTC. Its translation: CASSEPGTSPYEQYF.

The V and J genes are TRBV27 and TRBJ2-7; the match to TRBD1 covers 9 bases. The CDR3 has 14 amino acids. With V trimmed by 3 bases and J by 7 bases, 7 bases remained unmatched. Germline V gene sequence: CDR1 MNHEY, CDR2 SMNVEV (reference sequence). CDR3 DNA: TGTGCCAGCAGTTTCCGAGGACAGGGGAAGGAGCAGTACTTC. Translating it yields CASSFRGQGKEQYF.

This clone has only a few counts. The V call is TRBV28, the J call TRBJ2-7; a weak D match, TRBD1 (6 bases). The CDR3 has 14 amino acids. Germline CDR1 is MDHEN and CDR2 is SYDVKM. Trimming shortened V by 7 bases and J by 3 bases, and 16 bases separated the two germline ends. DNA of the CDR3: TGTGCCAGCAAGTTATCACAGGGAATCTACGAGCAGTACTTC. It is translated as CASKLSQGIYEQYF.

The chain recombines TRBV19 with TRBJ1-1; 10 nucleotides agree with TRBD1. V dropped 1 base and J dropped 3; count of bases not matched to a gene: 5. The CDR3 consists of 16 residues. CDR1 and CDR2 from the germline V gene are LNHDA and SQIVND (reference sequence). CDR3 sequence: CASSIGDRGKDTEAFF. The CDR3 bases are TGTGCCAGTAGTATAGGGGACAGGGGAAAGGACACTGAAGCTTTCTTT. The full variable domain, rest sourced from reference TRBV19 and TRBJ1-1, is DGGITQSPKYLFRKEGQNVTLSCEQNLNHDAMYWYRQDPGQGLRLIYYSQIVNDFQKGDIAEGYSVSREKKESFPLTVTSAQKNPTAFYLCASSIGDRGKDTEAFFGQGTRLTVV.

The chain is built from TRBV29-1 and TRBJ2-3; TRBD1 matches 7 bases. The V gene end was trimmed by 4 bases and the J gene end by 0 bases; junction bases not matched to a gene: 4. Germline CDR1 SQVTM, CDR2 ANQGSEA. The CDR3 runs to 14 residues. The CDR3 reads CSVVRGSSTDTQYF. The DNA for the CDR3 is TGCAGCGTTGTCAGGGGGAGTAGCACAGATACGCAGTATTTT.

The rearrangement uses TRBV2 and TRBJ2-1; TRBD2 matches 7 bases. This CDR3 contains 15 residues. CDR1 and CDR2 from the germline V gene are SNHLY and FYNNEI. Trimming took 9 bases from V and 0 from J; bases not matched to a gene: 8. CDR3 amino acids: CASHGTTSSYNEQFF. DNA for the CDR3: TGTGCCAGTCACGGGACTACAAGCTCCTACAATGAGCAGTTCTTC.